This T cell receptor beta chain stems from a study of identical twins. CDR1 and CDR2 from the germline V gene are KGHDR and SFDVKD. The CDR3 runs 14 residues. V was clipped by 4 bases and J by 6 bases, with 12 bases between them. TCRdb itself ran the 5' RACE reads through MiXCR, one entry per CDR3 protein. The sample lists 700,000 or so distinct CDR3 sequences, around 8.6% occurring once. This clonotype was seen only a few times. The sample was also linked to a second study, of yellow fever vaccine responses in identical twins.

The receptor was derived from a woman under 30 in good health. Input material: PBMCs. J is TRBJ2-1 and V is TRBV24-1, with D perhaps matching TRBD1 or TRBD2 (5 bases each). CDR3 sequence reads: CATSDTRDGNEQFF. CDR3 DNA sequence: TGTGCCACCAGTGACACCCGGGACGGCAATGAGCAGTTCTTC.